Presented here are 17 T cell receptor beta chains from one specimen sequenced in a study of cytomegalovirus exposure and HLA in healthy donors. It was with 60 Vbeta and 13 Jbeta primers that the PCR ran. The protocol was immunoSEQ multiplex PCR, while the TCRdb copy is restricted to in-frame clones and leaves out a portion. The table records 200,000 to 250,000 clones, roughly 68% of them present only once. Sequencing was performed on PBMCs. The origin of the receptors is a man aged 40-49 years in good health and CMV-seropositive.

The rearrangement joins TRBV5-1 to TRBJ2-7; TRBD2 matches 11 bases. This CDR3 comprises 14 residues. CDR1 SGHRS and CDR2 YFSETQ come from the germline V gene. The ends lost 4 bases at V and 5 bases at J; junction bases unmatched: 5. The CDR3 bases are TGCGCCAGCAGCCACCCTAGCGGGGGGCACGAGCAGTACTTC. Its translation is CASSHPSGGHEQYF.

V and J are TRBV7-2 and TRBJ1-5; TRBD1 agrees at 8 bases. The CDR3 covers 14 residues. The germline V gene encodes CDR1 SGHTA and CDR2 FQGNSA. V trimming: 5 bases; J trimming: 6 bases; junction bases outside the gene matches: 6. The CDR3 is CASSPGQGAQPQHF. DNA of the CDR3: TGTGCCAGCAGCCCCGGACAGGGCGCTCAGCCCCAGCATTTT. Filled out from reference TRBV7-2 and TRBJ1-5, the complete variable domain reads GAGVSQSPSNKVTEKGKDVELRCDPISGHTALYWYRQSLGQGLEFLIYFQGNSAPDKSGLPSDRFSAERTGGSVSTLTIQRTQQEDSAVYLCASSPGQGAQPQHFGDGTRLSIL.

The J gene is TRBJ1-4, the V gene TRBV11-2; TRBD1 might be the D (6 bases). The CDR3 runs to 14 residues. Looked up from germline, CDR1 is SGHAT and CDR2 is FQNNGV. Trimming pared 8 bases from V and 8 bases from J, leaving 18 bases between. In DNA form, the CDR3 reads TGTGCCAGCGCACCGAGGGGGAAGGAAGAAAAACTGTTTTTT. Protein: CASAPRGKEEKLFF.

The chain recombines TRBV15 with TRBJ2-7, with D possibly matching TRBD2 (6 bases). CDR1 and CDR2 from the germline V gene are LNHNV and YYDKDF (reference sequence). CDR3 length: 15 residues. The V and J ends lost 0 bases and 7 bases respectively, with 16 bases between them. CDR3 nucleotides: TGTGCCACCAGCAGAGATAGCGGTCCTACGGTGGAGCAGTACTTC. Its protein is CATSRDSGPTVEQYF.

The chain carries TRBV5-6 and TRBJ1-5; 7 positions match TRBD1. After removal of 4 bases from V and 6 bases from J, the junction contained 13 bases not matched to a gene. Germline assignment: CDR1 SGHDT and CDR2 YYEEEE. CDR3 length: 16 residues. The CDR3 loop reads CASSLRQGLAGQPQHF. The CDR3 DNA sequence: TGTGCCAGCAGCCTACGACAGGGTTTGGCGGGTCAGCCCCAGCATTTT. Supplemented by reference TRBV5-6 and TRBJ1-5, the full variable domain reads DAGVTQSPTHLIKTRGQQVTLRCSPKSGHDTVSWYQQALGQGPQFIFQYYEEEERQRGNFPDRFSGHQFPNYSSELNVNALLLGDSALYLCASSLRQGLAGQPQHFGDGTRLSIL.

This clone occurred a few times. The chain links TRBV6-6 to TRBJ2-1; weak D call: TRBD2 (6 bases). V dropped 7 bases and J dropped 15 bases, with 22 bases sitting between them. Germline loops: CDR1 MNHNY, CDR2 SVGAGI (reference sequence). This CDR3 has 13 amino acids. CDR3 bases: TGTGCCAGCACTAGCGCCGGGAGACTCACAGCGTTCTTC. The encoded protein is CASTSAGRLTAFF.

This clone was detected once. The CDR3 here is CASSDPILGLLGGEQYF. The CDR3, as DNA: TGTGCCAGCAGTGACCCGATTTTGGGTCTCTTGGGAGGAGAGCAGTACTTC. This rearrangement joins TRBV2 to TRBJ2-7; D perhaps matches TRBD2 (6 bases). Per the germline V gene, CDR1 is SNHLY and CDR2 is FYNNEI. The V end was cut by 3 bases, the J end by 7 bases, with 25 bases between. CDR3 length: 17 amino acids.

The chain has TRBV14 and TRBJ2-5; 7 bases fit TRBD2. The DNA matches TRBJ2-7 better at its end, which makes the J call doubtful. CDR1 and CDR2 from the germline V gene are SGHDN and FVKESK. CDR3 length equals 14 residues. CDR3 nucleotides: TGTGCCAGCAGCCACCGGGGGGAATCGATCGAGCAGTACTTC. Its protein is CASSHRGESIEQYF.

The genes are TRBV28 and TRBJ1-1; tentatively, D is TRBD1 (5 bases). This CDR3 contains 15 residues. Germline values: CDR1 MDHEN, CDR2 SYDVKM. V lost 3 bases and J 3 bases, leaving 14 bases between the germline ends. Here the CDR3 reads CASSFEGLGDTEAFF. The DNA for the CDR3 is TGTGCCAGCAGTTTCGAGGGACTGGGGGACACTGAAGCTTTCTTT.

The chain joins TRBV6-5 to TRBJ1-4, with no clear D. The CDR3 consists of 15 residues. Trimming left V 3 bases short and J 3 bases short, with 11 bases between. Germline CDR1 MNHEY, CDR2 SVGAGI. This CDR3 reads CASSYAPVANEKLFF. In DNA, the CDR3 is TGTGCCAGCAGTTATGCGCCCGTTGCTAATGAAAAACTGTTTTTT.

CDR3 amino acids: CASTSGSPLHF. CDR3 nucleotide sequence: TGTGCCAGCACTTCAGGTTCACCCCTCCACTTT. The chain has TRBV6-1 and TRBJ1-6; no definite D call. CDR3 length equals 11 residues. Trimming shortened V by 7 bases and J by 9 bases, and 7 bases separated the two germline ends. Looked up from germline, CDR1 is MNHNS and CDR2 is SASEGT.

This chain joins TRBV28 and TRBJ2-3; 7 positions agree with TRBD2. This CDR3 is 12 amino acids long. CDR1 is MDHEN, CDR2 SYDVKM, per germline. V lost 11 bases, J lost 7 bases, and 9 bases stayed unmatched. This CDR3 reads CACGGEGNTQYF. CDR3 nucleotide sequence: TGTGCCTGTGGGGGGGAAGGAAATACGCAGTATTTT.

DNA for the CDR3: TGTGCCAGCAGTTTACTCGGGGGGAACACTGAAGCTTTCTTT. Translating gives CASSLLGGNTEAFF. The rearrangement uses TRBV27 and TRBJ1-1; TRBD1 is a possible D gene (5 bases). The germline gives CDR1 MNHEY, CDR2 SMNVEV (reference sequence). The CDR3 extends over 14 amino acids. V was clipped by 2 bases and J by 1 base, with 8 bases between them.

This clone was counted a few times. The genes are TRBV7-9 and TRBJ1-6; no reliable D call. V lost 1 base to trimming and J lost 5 bases, with 6 bases between them. The CDR3 runs to 14 residues. Per germline, CDR1 SEHNR and CDR2 FQNEAQ (reference sequence). As DNA, the CDR3 is TGTGCCAGCAGCTTAGTGACTAATAATTCACCCCTCCACTTT. As protein: CASSLVTNNSPLHF.

The chain carries TRBV9 and TRBJ2-1; TRBD2 matches at 10 bases. Per germline, CDR1 SGDLS and CDR2 YYNGEE. V shed 2 bases and J 5 bases; nucleotides not matched to a gene: 7. This CDR3 spans 16 amino acids. CDR3 DNA sequence: TGTGCCAGCAGCGTCCAGCGGGGGGGCCCCCACAATGAGCAGTTCTTC. This translates into CASSVQRGGPHNEQFF.

This chain links TRBV5-6 with TRBJ1-2; TRBD1 matches at 8 bases. Looked up from germline, CDR1 is SGHDT and CDR2 is YYEEEE. This CDR3 comprises 16 residues. V shed 7 bases, J shed 0 bases, and the junction held 11 bases outside the gene matches. This chain's CDR3 is CASVPGQVSPNYGYTF. CDR3 sequence (DNA): TGTGCCAGCGTTCCGGGACAGGTCTCCCCTAACTATGGCTACACCTTC.

This chain connects TRBV13 to TRBJ2-3, with 8 bases fitting TRBD2. The CDR3 contains 15 residues. The germline V gene has CDR1 PRHDT and CDR2 FYEKMQ (reference sequence). The V segment lost 5 bases and the J segment 3 bases; nucleotides outside the gene matches: 7. CDR3 loop: CASSLRGGMTDTQYF. The CDR3 region has the DNA TGTGCCAGCAGCCTTCGGGGGGGCATGACAGATACGCAGTATTTT.